One TCR beta chain is described in this entry. These data belong to a study of blood T cell repertoires in COVID-19. Study overall: COVID-19 samples, acute and convalescent, were from the United States, Italy and Spain. Sources were T cells, B-cell-depleted T cells, or PBMCs; the material itself was cDNA or gDNA.

The CDR3 length is 14 residues. V dropped 8 bases and J dropped 6; count of bases not matched to a gene: 9. Germline V lookup: CDR1 SGHNT, CDR2 YENEEA. Authors' methods: Estimated nucleated cell counts came from reference gene primer amplification. Only in-frame clones appear in the TCRdb table, and some are missing; sequencing was by immunoSEQ multiplex PCR. V, J and clone size were drawn from that table, and D and trimming were deduced from the DNA. The table records about 300,000 clones, approximately 90% of them present only once. This chain joins TRBV11-3 and TRBJ2-1, with 8 bases that match TRBD1. The sample comprised peripheral blood. This TCR was recovered from a man younger than 30 with active or convalescent COVID-19. CDR3 loop: CASGQGPARNEQFF. For the CDR3, the DNA is TGTGCCAGCGGACAGGGTCCTGCCCGCAATGAGCAGTTCTTC.